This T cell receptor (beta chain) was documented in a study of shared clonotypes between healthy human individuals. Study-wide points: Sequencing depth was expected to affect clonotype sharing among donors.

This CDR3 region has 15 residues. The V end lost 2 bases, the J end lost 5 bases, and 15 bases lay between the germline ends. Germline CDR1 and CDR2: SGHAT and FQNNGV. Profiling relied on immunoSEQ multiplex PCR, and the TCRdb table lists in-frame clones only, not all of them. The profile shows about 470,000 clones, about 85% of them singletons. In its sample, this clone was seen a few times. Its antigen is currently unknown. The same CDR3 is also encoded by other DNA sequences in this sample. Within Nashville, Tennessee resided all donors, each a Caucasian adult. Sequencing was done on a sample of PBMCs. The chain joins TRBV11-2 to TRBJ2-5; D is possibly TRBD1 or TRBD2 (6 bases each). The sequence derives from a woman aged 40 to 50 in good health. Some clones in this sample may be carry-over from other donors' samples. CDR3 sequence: CASSLSGPGGETQYF. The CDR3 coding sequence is TGTGCCAGCAGCTTAAGCGGGCCTGGGGGCGAGACCCAGTACTTC.